This TCR beta chain was sequenced for a study of shared clonotypes between healthy human individuals. Study-level information: The plates for each donor numbered three CD4 naive, three CD4 memory, two CD8 naive and one CD8 memory.

TCRdb's copy holds only in-frame clones and misses some; the assay was immunoSEQ multiplex PCR. The table records roughly 2.1 million clones, 93% of them present only once. Naive CD8 populations comprised CD45RO-negative cells positively selected for CCR7, excluding terminally differentiated effector memory CD45RA+ cells. CDR3 length: 16 amino acids. With 0 bases clipped from V and 6 bases from J, the junction kept 3 bases outside the gene matches. CDR1 and CDR2 from the germline V gene are MGHRA and YSYEKL. Input material: naive CD8+ T cells from PBMCs. The receptor comes from a man between 18 and 35 years old in good health. Some clones in this sample may be carry-over from other donors' samples. The chain joins TRBV4-1 to TRBJ2-5; 14 nucleotides match TRBD2. The CDR3 coding sequence is TGCGCCAGCAGCCAAGATGGACTAGCGGGAGGCAAGACCCAGTACTTC. Its translation is CASSQDGLAGGKTQYF.